Listed here are 22 T cell receptor beta chains from one sample, sequenced in a study of blood T cells in healthy people across ages. Alongside a J-beta primer mix, a sample-barcoded 5' primer served in a second PCR lasting roughly 7 to 11 cycles. TCRdb analysed the 5' RACE reads with MiXCR anew, one entry per CDR3 protein. Of 700,000 to 850,000 distinct CDR3 sequences detected, about 48% appear once; the ten largest clones hold roughly two fifths. The sample consisted of blood. Source of these receptors: a man at least 80 years old in good health.

This clonotype has a handful of counts. V and J are TRBV7-2 and TRBJ2-1, with 7 bases matching TRBD2. Germline V gives CDR1 SGHTA, CDR2 FQGNSA. CDR3 length equals 15 residues. Trimming at V came to 4 bases and at J to 6 bases, leaving 9 bases not matched to a gene. The CDR3 DNA follows: TGTGCCAGCAGCTGGGATCGGGGCGGGAGCAATGAGCAGTTCTTC. It encodes CASSWDRGGSNEQFF.

The gene calls are TRBV9 and TRBJ2-5; 10 nucleotides align to TRBD1. CDR1 and CDR2 (germline): SGDLS, YYNGEE. This CDR3 comprises 16 residues. V shed 3 bases and J 4 bases; nucleotides not matched to a gene: 9. The CDR3 sequence: CASSDTTGGLGETQYF. The CDR3, as DNA: TGTGCCAGCAGCGATACGACAGGGGGCCTTGGAGAGACCCAGTACTTC. The whole variable domain, remainder taken from reference TRBV9 and TRBJ2-5, is DSGVTQTPKHLITATGQRVTLRCSPRSGDLSVYWYQQSLDQGLQFLIQYYNGEERAKGNILERFSAQQFPDLHSELNLSSLELGDSALYFCASSDTTGGLGETQYFGPGTRLLVL.

The rearrangement joins TRBV15 to TRBJ2-4; TRBD1 matches at 7 bases. The length of the CDR3 is 18 residues. Germline assignment: CDR1 LNHNV and CDR2 YYDKDF (reference sequence). The ends lost 3 bases at V and 1 base at J; junction bases unmatched: 12. CDR3 region: CATSRPGQSPLAKNIQYF. The CDR3 nucleotides are TGTGCCACCAGCAGGCCGGGACAGTCACCCCTCGCCAAAAACATTCAGTACTTC.

The rearrangement joins TRBV7-6 to TRBJ2-7; 7 bases line up with TRBD1. Germline trimming cut 7 bases from V and 4 bases from J; bases unmatched to any gene: 19. Per the germline V gene, CDR1 is SGHVS and CDR2 is FNYEAQ. This CDR3 has 17 residues. The chain's CDR3 is CASTPIVQGSGQYEQYF. Written as DNA, the CDR3 is TGTGCCAGCACCCCCATTGTACAGGGGTCGGGTCAATACGAGCAGTACTTC.

This clonotype was observed a single time. This chain uses TRBV7-9 with TRBJ2-3, with 7 bases matching TRBD2. The length of the CDR3 is 15 residues. V lost 5 bases, J lost 2 bases, and 7 bases stayed unmatched. Germline V gene sequence: CDR1 SEHNR, CDR2 FQNEAQ (reference sequence). The CDR3 loop is CASSPGAGHTDTQYF. The CDR3 DNA is TGTGCCAGCAGCCCCGGAGCGGGGCACACAGATACGCAGTATTTT.

The table lists this clonotype with a few counts. The chain recombines TRBV29-1 with TRBJ1-2; no firm D call. V was cut by 2 bases and J by 3 bases, with 19 bases left in between. In germline, CDR1 is SQVTM, CDR2 ANQGSEA. CDR3 length equals 16 residues. This chain's CDR3 is CSVESKRTPEYYGYTF. CDR3 DNA: TGCAGCGTTGAATCTAAGCGGACGCCGGAATACTATGGCTACACCTTC.

The chain employs TRBV5-1 and TRBJ2-3; TRBD2 matches 10 bases. The CDR3 contains 15 residues. After removal of 1 base from V and 5 bases from J, the junction contained 4 bases not matched to a gene. The germline V gene encodes CDR1 SGHRS and CDR2 YFSETQ. CDR3 in amino acids: CASSLTLAGRDTQYF. Written as DNA, the CDR3 is TGCGCCAGCAGCTTGACACTAGCGGGAAGAGATACGCAGTATTTT.

The chain couples TRBV9 to TRBJ2-3; maybe TRBD1 (6 bases). The CDR3 is 15 amino acids. CDR1 is SGDLS, CDR2 YYNGEE, per germline. V lost 0 bases, J lost 3 bases, and 11 bases lay in between. CDR3 DNA sequence: TGTGCCAGCAGCGTAGATGGCAGGGGTACAGATACGCAGTATTTT. It is translated as CASSVDGRGTDTQYF.

This clonotype appeared a single time. The chain combines TRBV9 with TRBJ1-4; 9 nucleotides line up with TRBD1. The CDR3 is 14 residues long. Germline-derived CDR1 and CDR2 are SGDLS and YYNGEE. Trimming took 3 bases from V and 8 from J; bases not matched to a gene: 5. CDR3 sequence: CASSGGTGKEKLFF. The CDR3 bases are TGTGCCAGCAGCGGGGGGACAGGGAAGGAAAAACTGTTTTTT.

V gene TRBV3-1 combines with J gene TRBJ2-7; a weak D match, TRBD1 (6 bases). V was trimmed by 4 bases and J by 3 bases, leaving 13 bases between them. Germline V gene data show CDR1 as LGHDT and CDR2 as YNNKEL (reference sequence). The CDR3 loop spans 14 amino acids. As DNA, the CDR3 is TGTGCCAGCAGCCCAAAGGGGGTCCGCTACGAGCAGTACTTC. Residues: CASSPKGVRYEQYF.

This clonotype was found a few times. The chain couples TRBV12-5 to TRBJ2-3; the match to TRBD2 covers 13 bases. V was clipped by 8 bases and J by 6 bases; unmatched bases: 11. The CDR3 totals 16 residues. From germline, CDR1 is LGHNT and CDR2 FRNRAP. The CDR3 DNA follows: TGTGCTAGTACCGTCGGACTAGCGGGAGTGAGTGATACGCAGTATTTT. Encoded protein: CASTVGLAGVSDTQYF. The full variable domain, completed using reference TRBV12-5 and TRBJ2-3, is DARVTQTPRHKVTEMGQEVTMRCQPILGHNTVFWYRQTMMQGLELLAYFRNRAPLDDSGMPKDRFSAEMPDATLATLKIQPSEPRDSAVYFCASTVGLAGVSDTQYFGPGTRLTVL.

The chain employs TRBV3-1 and TRBJ1-4; 9 nucleotides line up with TRBD1. The CDR3 is 14 amino acids. CDR1 is LGHDT and CDR2 is YNNKEL in the germline V gene (reference sequence). V was pared by 1 base and J by 10 bases, with 4 bases of the junction left unmatched. CDR3: CASSQGTGGGKLFF. In DNA form, the CDR3 reads TGTGCCAGCAGCCAAGGTACAGGGGGCGGAAAACTGTTTTTT.

V is TRBV10-3 and J is TRBJ2-1; 8 bases map to TRBD2. V lost 11 bases, J lost 8 bases, and 17 bases stayed unmatched. Germline V CDR1 and CDR2: ENHRY, SYGVKD. This CDR3 is 15 amino acids long. The DNA for the CDR3 is TGTGCCGCCCGAGTACGCGGGAGGAAGGGGGATGAGCAGTTCTTC. Protein product: CAARVRGRKGDEQFF.

The chain carries TRBV7-8 and TRBJ2-1; maybe TRBD2 (5 bases). Germline V gene sequence: CDR1 SGHVS, CDR2 FQNEAQ. V was shortened by 1 base and J by 7 bases, with 11 bases between the two germline ends. The length of the CDR3 is 14 residues. CDR3 loop: CASSLVRTGNEQFF. The CDR3 region has the DNA TGTGCCAGCAGCTTAGTCCGGACGGGGAATGAGCAGTTCTTC.

The chain combines TRBV20-1 with TRBJ2-1; D perhaps matches TRBD2 (5 bases). CDR3 size: 14 residues. Germline CDR1 and CDR2: DFQATT and SNEGSKA (reference sequence). Deletions cut 3 bases from V and 8 bases from J, with 17 bases between. CDR3 region: CSASSLGKGDEQFF. Here the CDR3 DNA reads TGCAGTGCTAGTTCGCTGGGAAAGGGAGATGAGCAGTTCTTC.

The gene calls are TRBV6-1 and TRBJ2-4; TRBD2 might be the D (7 bases). This CDR3 is 15 amino acids long. The germline V gene encodes CDR1 MNHNS and CDR2 SASEGT. V was cut by 6 bases and J by 13 bases, with 25 bases left in between. The CDR3 spells CASRPRGGSVGEQYF. As DNA, the CDR3 is TGTGCCAGCAGGCCCAGGGGCGGGAGTGTAGGGGAGCAGTACTTC.

This clonotype was observed a handful of times. CDR3 protein: CASSPRPTETQYF. Here the CDR3 DNA reads TGTGCCAGCAGCCCCCGTCCCACAGAGACCCAGTACTTC. The J gene is TRBJ2-5, the V gene TRBV3-1, with D hard to call. The CDR3 consists of 13 residues. Germline V CDR1 and CDR2: LGHDT, YNNKEL (reference sequence). V was pared by 4 bases and J by 4 bases, with 10 bases between.

This clonotype was observed a handful of times. J is TRBJ2-5 and V is TRBV20-1; the match to TRBD1 covers 10 bases. The CDR3 is made up of 15 amino acids. The J segment lost 2 bases and the V segment lost 1 base, leaving 4 bases of the junction unmatched. Germline lookup yields CDR1 DFQATT and CDR2 SNEGSKA (reference sequence). The CDR3 loop is CSARVGTGDQETQYF. CDR3 nucleotide sequence: TGCAGTGCTAGAGTCGGGACAGGGGATCAAGAGACCCAGTACTTC.

This chain connects TRBV20-1 to TRBJ2-5; TRBD1 matches 7 bases. Trimming took 6 bases from V and 5 from J; bases not matched to a gene: 6. The germline gives CDR1 DFQATT, CDR2 SNEGSKA (reference sequence). The length of the CDR3 is 12 residues. The CDR3 nucleotides are TGCAGTGCCAAGGGGGCTCGGGAGACCCAGTACTTC. This codes for CSAKGARETQYF.

A note on this clonotype: One junction end does not reproduce the germline sequence, and a read error may be involved. This chain links TRBV3-1 with TRBJ2-1; 9 bases align to TRBD2. Looked up from germline, CDR1 is LGHDT and CDR2 is YNNKEL (reference sequence). This CDR3 region has 16 residues. The CDR3 region has the DNA TGTGCCAGCAGCCAAGTAGGCGGGAGGGGCTACAAGGAGCAGTTCTTC. Encoded protein: CASSQVGGRGYKEQFF.

The chain uses TRBV6-2 or TRBV6-3 and TRBJ2-7; D is perhaps TRBD2 (7 bases). Germline assignment: CDR1 MNHEY and CDR2 SVGEGT. This CDR3 contains 18 residues. The V and J ends lost 5 bases and 0 bases respectively, with 23 bases between them. CDR3 protein: CASSHGGPTPSSSYEQYF. DNA of the CDR3: TGTGCCAGCAGTCACGGGGGGCCCACTCCCTCCAGCTCCTACGAGCAGTACTTC.

A word on this clonotype: A clone one base away is much larger, so this may be a read error. The chain links TRBV20-1 to TRBJ2-1; 14 bases line up with TRBD2. The J call may be incorrect, as the DNA end agrees better with TRBJ2-7. The V gene's germline CDR1 is DFQATT and CDR2 SNEGSKA (reference sequence). The CDR3 totals 17 residues. CDR3 coding DNA: TGCAGTGCTAGGGGGACTAGCGGGAGAGGAGCCCCCACCGAGCAGTACTTC. As protein: CSARGTSGRGAPTEQYF.